This TCR beta chain was captured in a study of T cells in Graves' hyperthyroidism and ophthalmopathy. Ophthalmopathy patients had Clinical Activity Score at least 3, NOSPECS grade at least 4, duration under 3 months. From RNA transcripts, TCR beta CDR3 regions were amplified. HTBI primers were used for first-round RT-PCR of the TCR CDR3. TCRdb ran MiXCR on the multiplex PCR reads and lists one entry per CDR3 protein. The sample carries 34,000 or so distinct CDR3 sequences, roughly half recorded once. This clonotype was seen a few times. The CDR3 has 10 amino acids. The germline V gene has CDR1 SQVTM and CDR2 ANQGSEA. Trimming stripped 4 bases from V and 9 bases from J, with 10 bases between.

The receptor's source is a woman in her 40s with Graves' ophthalmopathy. The chain uses TRBV29-1 and TRBJ2-7; D is undetermined. The specimen was blood. Here the CDR3 reads CSVGTLMQYF. The CDR3 coding sequence is TGCAGCGTTGGAACGCTGATGCAGTACTTC.